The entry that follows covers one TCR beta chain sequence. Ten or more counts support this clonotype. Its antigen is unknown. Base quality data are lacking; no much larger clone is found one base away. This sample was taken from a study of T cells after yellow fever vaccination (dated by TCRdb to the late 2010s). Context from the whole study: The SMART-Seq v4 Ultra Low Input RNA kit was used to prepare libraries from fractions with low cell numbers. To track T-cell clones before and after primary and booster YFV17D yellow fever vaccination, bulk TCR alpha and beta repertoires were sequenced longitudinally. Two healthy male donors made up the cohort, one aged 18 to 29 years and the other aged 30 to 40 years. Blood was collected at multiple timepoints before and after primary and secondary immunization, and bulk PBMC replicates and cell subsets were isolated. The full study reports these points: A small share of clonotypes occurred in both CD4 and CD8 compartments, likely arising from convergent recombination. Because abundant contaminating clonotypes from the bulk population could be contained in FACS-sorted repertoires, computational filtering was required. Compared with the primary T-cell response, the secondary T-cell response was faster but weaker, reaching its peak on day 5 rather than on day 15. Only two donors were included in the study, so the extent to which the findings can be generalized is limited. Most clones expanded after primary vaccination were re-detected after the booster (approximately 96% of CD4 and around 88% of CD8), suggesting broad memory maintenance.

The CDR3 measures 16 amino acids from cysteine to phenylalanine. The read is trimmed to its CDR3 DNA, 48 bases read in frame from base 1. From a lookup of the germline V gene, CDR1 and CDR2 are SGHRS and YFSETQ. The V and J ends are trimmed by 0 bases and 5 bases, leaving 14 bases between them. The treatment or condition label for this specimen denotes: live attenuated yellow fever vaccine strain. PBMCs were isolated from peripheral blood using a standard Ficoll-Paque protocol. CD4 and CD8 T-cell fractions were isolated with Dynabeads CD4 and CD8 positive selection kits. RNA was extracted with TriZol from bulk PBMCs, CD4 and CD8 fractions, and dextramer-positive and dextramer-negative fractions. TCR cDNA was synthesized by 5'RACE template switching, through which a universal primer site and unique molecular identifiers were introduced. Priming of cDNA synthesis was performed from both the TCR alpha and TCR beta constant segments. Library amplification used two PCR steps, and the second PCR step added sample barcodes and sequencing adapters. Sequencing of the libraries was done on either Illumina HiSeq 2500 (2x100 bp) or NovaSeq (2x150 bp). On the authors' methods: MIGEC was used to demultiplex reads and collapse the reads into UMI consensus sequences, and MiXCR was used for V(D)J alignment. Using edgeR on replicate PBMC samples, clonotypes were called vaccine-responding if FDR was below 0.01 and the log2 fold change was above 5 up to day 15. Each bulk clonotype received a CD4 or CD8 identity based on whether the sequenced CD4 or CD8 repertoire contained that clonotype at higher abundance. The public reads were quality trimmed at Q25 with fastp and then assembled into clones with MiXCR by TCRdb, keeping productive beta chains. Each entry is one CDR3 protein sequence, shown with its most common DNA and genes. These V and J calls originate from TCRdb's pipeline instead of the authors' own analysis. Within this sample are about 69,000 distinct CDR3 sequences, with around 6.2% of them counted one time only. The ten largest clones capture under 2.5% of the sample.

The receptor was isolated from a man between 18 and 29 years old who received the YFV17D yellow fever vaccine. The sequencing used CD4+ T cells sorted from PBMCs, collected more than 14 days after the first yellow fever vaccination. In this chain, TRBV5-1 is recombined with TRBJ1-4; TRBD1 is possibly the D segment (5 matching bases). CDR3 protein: CASSLGDAAENEKLFF. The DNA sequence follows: TGCGCCAGCAGCTTGGGGGACGCAGCAGAAAATGAAAAACTGTTTTTT. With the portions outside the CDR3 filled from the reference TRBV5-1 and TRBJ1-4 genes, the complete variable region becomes KAGVTQTPRYLIKTRGQQVTLSCSPISGHRSVSWYQQTPGQGLQFLFEYFSETQRNKGNFPGRFSGRQFSNSRSEMNVSTLELGDSALYLCASSLGDAAENEKLFFGSGTQLSVL.